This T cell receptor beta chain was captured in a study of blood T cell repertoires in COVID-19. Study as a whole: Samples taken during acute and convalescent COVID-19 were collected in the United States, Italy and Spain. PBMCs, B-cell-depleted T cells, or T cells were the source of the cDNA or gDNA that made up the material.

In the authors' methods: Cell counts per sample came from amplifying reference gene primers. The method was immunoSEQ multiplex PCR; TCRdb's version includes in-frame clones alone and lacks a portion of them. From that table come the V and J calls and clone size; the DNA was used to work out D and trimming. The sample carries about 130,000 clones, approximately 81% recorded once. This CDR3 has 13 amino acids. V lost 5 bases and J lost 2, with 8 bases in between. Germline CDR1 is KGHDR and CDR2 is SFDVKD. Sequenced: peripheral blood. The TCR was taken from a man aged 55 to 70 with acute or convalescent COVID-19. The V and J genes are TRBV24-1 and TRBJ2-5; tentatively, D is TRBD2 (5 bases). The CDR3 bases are TGTGCCACCAGTGCCTGGGAGCAAGAGACCCAGTACTTC. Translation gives CATSAWEQETQYF.